One and the same sample provided the 32 T cell receptor beta chains below, sequenced in a study of T cells in localized non-small cell lung cancer. Generated by immunoSEQ multiplex PCR, the TCRdb table keeps only in-frame clones and is missing some. The sample yields more than 70,000 clones, 84% seen once. The source was peripheral blood, collected before any cancer treatment. These receptor sequences come from a man aged 40 to 75 with stage I lung adenocarcinoma.

This clone was counted a few times. CDR3 residues: CASSPAGEMNTEAFF. The CDR3 region has the DNA TGTGCCAGTAGTCCGGCAGGGGAGATGAACACTGAAGCTTTCTTT. The rearrangement joins TRBV19 to TRBJ1-1; TRBD1 is a possible D gene (6 bases). V was clipped by 5 bases and J by 0 bases, with 13 bases between them. Germline V gene lookup returns CDR1 LNHDA and CDR2 SQIVND (reference sequence). The CDR3 is 15 residues long.

The chain carries TRBV18 and TRBJ1-5, with D possibly TRBD1 on 5 matching bases. This CDR3 is 14 amino acids long. V lost 2 bases to trimming and J lost 2 bases, with 7 bases between them. Germline V CDR1 and CDR2: KGHSH, LQKENI. The chain's CDR3 is CASSPTGGNQPQHF. The CDR3 DNA reads TGTGCCAGCTCACCAACGGGGGGCAATCAGCCCCAGCATTTT. The complete variable domain, with remaining parts taken from reference TRBV18 and TRBJ1-5, reads NAGVMQNPRHLVRRRGQEARLRCSPMKGHSHVYWYRQLPEEGLKFMVYLQKENIIDESGMPKERFSAEFPKEGPSILRIQQVVRGDSAAYFCASSPTGGNQPQHFGDGTRLSIL.

This clone was counted a single time. The V gene is TRBV18, the J gene TRBJ2-7, with D maybe TRBD2 (6 bases). Trimming cost V 3 bases and J 0 bases, with 9 bases left between them. The CDR3 is 14 amino acids. Germline-derived CDR1 and CDR2 are KGHSH and LQKENI. Written as DNA, the CDR3 is TGTGCCAGCTCACCTGGGGGGAGCTCCTACGAGCAGTACTTC. Encoded protein: CASSPGGSSYEQYF.

The J gene is TRBJ2-1, the V gene TRBV6-5; 12 bases line up with TRBD2. Trimming took 4 bases from V and 3 from J; bases not matched to a gene: 1. Germline assignment: CDR1 MNHEY and CDR2 SVGAGI. CDR3 size: 15 residues. DNA of the CDR3: TGTGCCAGCAGTTGGACTAGCGGGATCTACAATGAGCAGTTCTTC. Protein: CASSWTSGIYNEQFF.

The V and J genes are TRBV10-3 and TRBJ2-1; the match to TRBD2 covers 9 bases. From germline, CDR1 is ENHRY and CDR2 SYGVKD. The CDR3 is 13 residues long. V shed 0 bases and J 10 bases; nucleotides not matched to a gene: 1. The CDR3 is CAISESLAGEQFF. The CDR3 DNA reads TGTGCCATCAGTGAGTCGCTAGCGGGGGAGCAGTTCTTC.

Points on this clone: The same CDR3 can be traced to other DNA sequences in this sample. This rearrangement joins TRBV28 to TRBJ2-7; no reliable D call. Per germline, CDR1 MDHEN and CDR2 SYDVKM. The CDR3 loop spans 11 amino acids. Trimming stripped 1 base from V and 3 bases from J, with 1 base between. This CDR3 reads CASSLFYEQYF. CDR3 coding DNA: TGTGCCAGCAGTTTATTCTACGAGCAGTACTTC. The full variable domain, with the rest looked up from reference TRBV28 and TRBJ2-7, is DVKVTQSSRYLVKRTGEKVFLECVQDMDHENMFWYRQDPGLGLRLIYFSYDVKMKEKGDIPEGYSVSREKKERFSLILESASTNQTSMYLCASSLFYEQYFGPGTRLTVT.

This clone appeared once. The rearrangement uses TRBV4-1 and TRBJ2-7, with D possibly TRBD2 on 6 matching bases. The V end was cut by 4 bases, the J end by 5 bases, with 18 bases between. CDR1 MGHRA and CDR2 YSYEKL come from the germline V gene. This CDR3 spans 15 amino acids. CDR3 protein: CASSLGGQRGDEQYF. CDR3 nucleotide sequence: TGCGCCAGCAGCCTTGGGGGTCAGCGCGGGGACGAGCAGTACTTC.

The CDR3 protein is CASRILVGTDTQYF. CDR3 DNA: TGTGCCAGCAGGATCTTAGTGGGGACAGATACGCAGTATTTT. The chain links TRBV2 to TRBJ2-3; no clear D gene. This CDR3 is 14 amino acids long. V was cut by 6 bases and J by 3 bases, with 13 bases left in between. Germline V lookup: CDR1 SNHLY, CDR2 FYNNEI.

This clone is classed as medium-sized. This rearrangement joins TRBV19 to TRBJ2-7, with TRBD1 identical over 8 bases. This CDR3 region has 13 residues. The germline CDR1 and CDR2 sequences are LNHDA and SQIVND (reference sequence). Trimming removed 7 bases from V and 5 bases from J; junction bases left unmatched: 7. The CDR3 DNA is TGTGCCAGTACCCCCGACAGGGGCCACGAGCAGTACTTC. This sequence encodes CASTPDRGHEQYF.

The chain joins TRBV23-1 to TRBJ1-1, with 8 bases lining up with TRBD1. TRBV23-1 is designated an ORF whose function remains uncertain. The CDR3 contains 19 residues. J lost 3 bases, V lost 0 bases, and 15 bases had no gene match. Here the CDR3 reads CASSQSLAQGDPGDTEAFF. In DNA, the CDR3 is TGCGCCAGCAGTCAATCGTTAGCACAGGGGGATCCAGGGGACACTGAAGCTTTCTTT.

This chain connects TRBV18 to TRBJ2-7; D perhaps matches TRBD2 (6 bases). Trimming pared 0 bases from V and 4 bases from J, leaving 13 bases between. Germline CDR1 is KGHSH and CDR2 is LQKENI. This CDR3 is built from 15 residues. CDR3 amino acids: CASSPPGGNRYEQYF. For the CDR3, the DNA is TGTGCCAGCTCACCACCGGGCGGGAATAGATACGAGCAGTACTTC.

This clone has only one observation. The chain has TRBV5-4 and TRBJ2-1; tentative D call: TRBD1 (6 bases). Germline V gene lookup returns CDR1 SGHNT and CDR2 YYREEE (reference sequence). This CDR3 region has 16 residues. Trimming cost V 0 bases and J 0 bases, with 10 bases left between them. CDR3 amino acids: CASSLDGTSSYNEQFF. CDR3 nucleotides: TGTGCCAGCAGCTTGGACGGGACAAGCTCCTACAATGAGCAGTTCTTC. Full variable domain (missing parts from reference TRBV5-4 and TRBJ2-1): ETGVTQSPTHLIKTRGQQVTLRCSSQSGHNTVSWYQQALGQGPQFIFQYYREEENGRGNFPPRFSGLQFPNYSSELNVNALELDDSALYLCASSLDGTSSYNEQFFGPGTRLTVL.

The V and J genes are TRBV11-3 and TRBJ2-2; 9 nucleotides align to TRBD1. CDR3 length: 17 residues. Looked up from germline, CDR1 is SGHNT and CDR2 is YENEEA. The V segment lost 0 bases and the J segment 3 bases; nucleotides outside the gene matches: 5. The CDR3 here is CASSLDDWTGDTGELFF. CDR3 nucleotides: TGTGCCAGCAGCTTAGATGACTGGACAGGGGACACCGGGGAGCTGTTTTTT.

The chain joins TRBV18 to TRBJ2-2; tentatively, D is TRBD1 (6 bases). CDR1 is KGHSH and CDR2 is LQKENI in the germline V gene. The CDR3 consists of 14 residues. Trimming cost V 3 bases and J 1 base, with 6 bases left between them. CDR3 nucleotides: TGTGCCAGCTCACCGGGACAGAACACCGGGGAGCTGTTTTTT. Encoded protein: CASSPGQNTGELFF.

V and J are TRBV19 and TRBJ1-1; unclear D gene. The V gene's germline CDR1 is LNHDA and CDR2 SQIVND (reference sequence). The CDR3 loop spans 11 amino acids. V was cut by 6 bases and J by 5 bases, with 7 bases left in between. The CDR3 nucleotides read TGTGCCAGTAGGCTATCGACTGAAGCTTTCTTT. Translating gives CASRLSTEAFF.

CDR3 nucleotide sequence: TGTGCCAGCAGCAACACCCGGGGGACAGGGCATGGCTACACCTTC. As protein: CASSNTRGTGHGYTF. The chain recombines TRBV11-1 with TRBJ1-2, with 9 bases matching TRBD1. V was clipped by 5 bases and J by 6 bases; unmatched bases: 10. The CDR3 is made up of 15 amino acids. Germline CDR1 SGHAT, CDR2 FQDESV (reference sequence).

This clone has a single count. The genes are TRBV7-6 and TRBJ2-1; no clear D. This CDR3 region has 11 residues. The V end lost 4 bases, the J end lost 13 bases, and 11 bases lay between the germline ends. Germline CDR1 and CDR2: SGHVS and FNYEAQ. The chain's CDR3 is CASSSLMVQFF. The CDR3 coding sequence is TGTGCCAGCAGCTCCTTAATGGTACAGTTCTTC.

V usage is TRBV7-2 and J usage is TRBJ2-3; 7 bases line up with TRBD2. Germline loops: CDR1 SGHTA, CDR2 FQGNSA. Trimming cost V 0 bases and J 2 bases; bases outside gene matches: 8. The CDR3 runs 17 residues. The CDR3 sequence: CASSLALTSTNTDTQYF. Written as DNA, the CDR3 is TGTGCCAGCAGCTTAGCCCTGACTAGCACTAACACAGATACGCAGTATTTT.

The V gene is TRBV2, the J gene TRBJ2-5; D perhaps matches TRBD2 (6 bases). The CDR3 extends over 11 amino acids. Germline V gives CDR1 SNHLY, CDR2 FYNNEI. V lost 7 bases and J 5 bases, leaving 8 bases between the germline ends. The CDR3 DNA is TGTGCCAGCACCCGGGGGGAGACCCAGTACTTC. This translates into CASTRGETQYF.

V and J are TRBV5-6 and TRBJ1-5; D might be TRBD1 (6 bases). Per the germline V gene, CDR1 is SGHDT and CDR2 is YYEEEE. With 5 bases removed from V and 5 bases from J, the gap between germline ends came to 11 bases. This CDR3 is 13 amino acids long. CDR3 amino acids: CASRQGYHQPQHF. CDR3 DNA: TGTGCCAGCAGACAGGGTTACCATCAGCCCCAGCATTTT.

The rearrangement uses TRBV7-2 and TRBJ1-1; possible D gene TRBD1, 5 bases. Trimming stripped 2 bases from V and 4 bases from J, with 11 bases between. Germline CDR1 is SGHTA and CDR2 is FQGNSA. The CDR3 length is 14 residues. The CDR3 spells CASSLQGDTTEAFF. CDR3 in DNA: TGTGCCAGCAGCTTACAGGGTGATACCACTGAAGCTTTCTTT.

This chain uses TRBV4-1 with TRBJ2-5; perhaps TRBD2 as D (5 bases). Trimming shortened V by 1 base and J by 2 bases, and 8 bases separated the two germline ends. This CDR3 region has 14 residues. Germline assignment: CDR1 MGHRA and CDR2 YSYEKL. The chain's CDR3 is CASSQVGIQETQYF. CDR3 DNA sequence: TGCGCCAGCAGCCAAGTCGGGATTCAAGAGACCCAGTACTTC.

This chain uses TRBV7-9 with TRBJ1-6; 7 bases align to TRBD1. Germline CDR1 and CDR2: SEHNR and FQNEAQ (reference sequence). J gave up 9 bases and V 1 base, and 3 bases lay outside the gene matches. The CDR3 extends over 14 amino acids. CDR3 protein: CASSLGQGSSPLHF. The CDR3 nucleotides are TGTGCCAGCAGCTTAGGACAGGGATCTTCACCCCTCCACTTT.

V gene TRBV29-1 combines with J gene TRBJ2-2, with a tentative D call TRBD2 (6 bases). V was clipped by 7 bases and J by 6 bases, with 21 bases between them. This CDR3 region has 15 residues. CDR1 is SQVTM, CDR2 ANQGSEA, per germline. The CDR3 here is CSARAAGRFSGELFF. Written as DNA, the CDR3 is TGCAGCGCGAGGGCGGCGGGACGGTTTTCCGGGGAGCTGTTTTTT.

This chain connects TRBV7-2 to TRBJ2-3; D gene ambiguous. The CDR3 runs to 14 residues. The V and J ends lost 2 bases and 5 bases respectively, with 11 bases between them. The germline V gene encodes CDR1 SGHTA and CDR2 FQGNSA. The CDR3 region is CASSLNSLGDTQYF. The CDR3 nucleotides read TGTGCCAGCAGCTTAAACTCTCTCGGAGATACGCAGTATTTT.

This rearrangement joins TRBV27 to TRBJ2-7; possibly TRBD2 for D (5 bases). The CDR3 is made up of 16 amino acids. The V gene lost 1 base and the J gene lost 2 bases, with 15 bases spanning the gap. Germline V CDR1 and CDR2: MNHEY, SMNVEV (reference sequence). The CDR3 DNA reads TGTGCCAGCAGTTTATTCCCTAGCTCCCGTACCTACGAGCAGTACTTC. Translating gives CASSLFPSSRTYEQYF.

The rearrangement joins TRBV7-9 to TRBJ1-2, with a tentative D call TRBD1 (5 bases). Germline CDR1 reads SEHNR; CDR2 reads FQNEAQ (reference sequence). This CDR3 has 12 amino acids. Trimming stripped 6 bases from V and 3 bases from J, with 8 bases between. The CDR3 DNA is TGTGCCAGCAGACGAGGGGACTATGGCTACACCTTC. Protein product: CASRRGDYGYTF.

This chain uses TRBV7-6 with TRBJ2-2, with D perhaps matching TRBD2 (6 bases). CDR1 and CDR2 from the germline V gene are SGHVS and FNYEAQ. V was pared by 3 bases and J by 6 bases, with 11 bases between. This CDR3 spans 14 amino acids. The CDR3 protein is CASSLDWGAGELFF. Written as DNA, the CDR3 is TGTGCCAGCAGCTTGGATTGGGGGGCCGGGGAGCTGTTTTTT.

This chain links TRBV21-1 with TRBJ2-1; no DNA check was done on the table's D call, TRBD1. TRBV21-1 is a recognized pseudogene. The CDR3 sequence is 16 residues long. The CDR3 sequence is CASSKARRGLNNEQFF. The CDR3 DNA sequence: TGTGCCAGCAGCAAAGCGCGGAGGGGGCTCAACAATGAGCAGTTCTTC.

The rearrangement uses TRBV4-1 and TRBJ2-3; a weak D match, TRBD2 (6 bases). Trimming cost V 4 bases and J 5 bases, with 13 bases left between them. The CDR3 length is 14 residues. Germline V CDR1 and CDR2: MGHRA, YSYEKL. In DNA, the CDR3 is TGCGCCAGCAGCCCGGATCTAGCGCAAGATACGCAGTATTTT. Its protein product is CASSPDLAQDTQYF.

The chain carries TRBV6-5 and TRBJ1-2, with a weak D call TRBD1 (5 bases). The CDR3 is made up of 13 amino acids. Germline V CDR1 and CDR2: MNHEY, SVGAGI. V was trimmed by 6 bases and J by 6 bases, leaving 14 bases between them. The DNA of the CDR3 is TGTGCCAGCAGGCAGGGAGGGCTCAATGGCTACACCTTC. Translation gives CASRQGGLNGYTF.

CDR3 region: CASSLPEPNSYEQYF. The CDR3 DNA is TGTGCCAGCAGTTTACCGGAGCCGAACTCCTACGAGCAGTACTTC. The chain is built from TRBV28 and TRBJ2-7; D call uncertain. The V end was cut by 2 bases, the J end by 0 bases, with 11 bases between. The CDR3 sequence is 15 residues long. Germline V gene data show CDR1 as MDHEN and CDR2 as SYDVKM. Looking up the rest from reference TRBV28 and TRBJ2-7 gives the full variable domain: DVKVTQSSRYLVKRTGEKVFLECVQDMDHENMFWYRQDPGLGLRLIYFSYDVKMKEKGDIPEGYSVSREKKERFSLILESASTNQTSMYLCASSLPEPNSYEQYFGPGTRLTVT.